A selection of T cell receptor beta chains follows, all from one sample in a study of blood T cell repertoires in COVID-19. Sequencing was performed with immunoSEQ multiplex PCR; in TCRdb, only in-frame clones are kept and a portion is missing. This table has fewer than 300,000 clones, roughly 90% appearing once. The sample taken for sequencing was peripheral blood. Source of these receptors: a woman in her thirties with COVID-19, enrolled during active disease. Both conserved end residues are part of each CDR3. The order of the fields is V gene, J gene, D gene, clone size, CDR3 DNA, CDR3 protein. A D gene is named only where the DNA matches it firmly. The listing skips clone size in some rows; elsewhere it reads once, few, many or a size class.

V: TRBV30
J: TRBJ1-1
D: TRBD1
size: once
DNA: TGTGCCTGGGGACAGGGATCTGAAGCTTTCTTT
CDR3: CAWGQGSEAFF

V: TRBV4-1
J: TRBJ1-1
D: -
size: -
DNA: TGCGCCAGCAGCCCGCCCTTGCGGGCTTCGACTGAAGCTTTCTTT
CDR3: CASSPPLRASTEAFF

V: TRBV5-6
J: TRBJ1-3
D: -
size: -
DNA: TGTGCCAGCAGCTTGACCGGACAGTCTGGAAACACCATATATTTT
CDR3: CASSLTGQSGNTIYF

V: TRBV9
J: TRBJ1-6
D: TRBD1
size: -
DNA: TGTGCCAGCAGGGGACAGGGGCCAAATTCACCCCTCCACTTT
CDR3: CASRGQGPNSPLHF

V: TRBV29-1
J: TRBJ2-1
D: TRBD1
size: once
DNA: TGCAGCGCCACGGGACAGGGGAATGAGCAGTTCTTC
CDR3: CSATGQGNEQFF

V: TRBV7-3
J: TRBJ2-7
D: TRBD2
size: -
DNA: TGTGCCAGCAGCCCCACCGGGACTAGCGGGATCAGTAGTTACGAGCAGTACTTC
CDR3: CASSPTGTSGISSYEQYF

V: TRBV5-6
J: TRBJ2-1
D: TRBD2
size: -
DNA: TGTGCCAGCAGCTTCACCGGGACTAGCGGAGCCAATGAGCAGTTCTTC
CDR3: CASSFTGTSGANEQFF

V: TRBV24-1
J: TRBJ2-7
D: -
size: -
DNA: TGTGCCACCAGTGATTTTAGGGCAGGGACCTACGAGCAGTACTTC
CDR3: CATSDFRAGTYEQYF

V: TRBV19
J: TRBJ1-6
D: TRBD1
size: -
DNA: TGTGCCAGTACCGGGACAGGGGGCGGATATAATTCACCCCTCCACTTT
CDR3: CASTGTGGGYNSPLHF

V: TRBV12-5
J: TRBJ2-7
D: TRBD1
size: -
DNA: TGTGCTAGTGGTTTAACAGGGGCGGGCGGCGAGCAGTACTTC
CDR3: CASGLTGAGGEQYF

V: TRBV19
J: TRBJ2-6
D: -
size: -
DNA: TGTGCCAGTAGTGGACTTCTCTCTGGGGCCAACGTCCTGACTTTC
CDR3: CASSGLLSGANVLTF

V: TRBV28
J: TRBJ1-2
D: TRBD1
size: -
DNA: TGTGCCAGCAGTTTACTGGGACAGGGGAATGGCTACACCTTC
CDR3: CASSLLGQGNGYTF

V: TRBV7-2
J: TRBJ1-3
D: -
size: -
DNA: TGTGCCAGCAGCTCGCGGGCCCTTTCTGGAAACACCATATATTTT
CDR3: CASSSRALSGNTIYF

V: TRBV11-2
J: TRBJ1-3
D: -
size: -
DNA: TGTGCCAGCAGCTTAGCTCCCAGGGCCTACTCTGGAAACACCATATATTTT
CDR3: CASSLAPRAYSGNTIYF

V: TRBV10-1
J: TRBJ1-1
D: TRBD1
size: -
DNA: TGCGCCAGCAGCTGGGACAGGGGAGGCACTGAAGCTTTCTTT
CDR3: CASSWDRGGTEAFF

V: TRBV5-1
J: TRBJ1-1
D: TRBD1
size: -
DNA: TGCGCCAGCAGACGGGACAGGGCGAACACTGAAGCTTTCTTT
CDR3: CASRRDRANTEAFF

V: TRBV5-1
J: TRBJ2-5
D: TRBD1
size: -
DNA: TGCGCCAGCAGTTACGGACAGGGTGGACAAGAGACCCAGTACTTC
CDR3: CASSYGQGGQETQYF